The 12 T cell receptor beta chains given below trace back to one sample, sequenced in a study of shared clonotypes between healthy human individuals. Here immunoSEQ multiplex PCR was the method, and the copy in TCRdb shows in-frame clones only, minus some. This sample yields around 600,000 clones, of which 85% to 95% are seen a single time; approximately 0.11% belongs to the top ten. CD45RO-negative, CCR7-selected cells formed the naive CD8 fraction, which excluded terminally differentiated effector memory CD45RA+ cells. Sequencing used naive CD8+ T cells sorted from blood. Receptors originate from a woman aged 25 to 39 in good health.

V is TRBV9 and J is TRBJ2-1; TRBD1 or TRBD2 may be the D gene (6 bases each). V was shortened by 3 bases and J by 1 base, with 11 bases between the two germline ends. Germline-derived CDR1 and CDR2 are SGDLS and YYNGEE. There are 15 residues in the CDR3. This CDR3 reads CASSEGGRSYNEQFF. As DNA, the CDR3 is TGTGCCAGCAGCGAGGGGGGTAGGTCCTACAATGAGCAGTTCTTC. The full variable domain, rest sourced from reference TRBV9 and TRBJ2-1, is DSGVTQTPKHLITATGQRVTLRCSPRSGDLSVYWYQQSLDQGLQFLIQYYNGEERAKGNILERFSAQQFPDLHSELNLSSLELGDSALYFCASSEGGRSYNEQFFGPGTRLTVL.

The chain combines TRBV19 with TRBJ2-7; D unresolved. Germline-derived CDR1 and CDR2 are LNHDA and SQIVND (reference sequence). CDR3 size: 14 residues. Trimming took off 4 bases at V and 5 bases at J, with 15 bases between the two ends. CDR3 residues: CASSNGIDWDEQYF. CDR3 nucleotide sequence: TGTGCCAGTAGTAATGGGATAGACTGGGACGAGCAGTACTTC.

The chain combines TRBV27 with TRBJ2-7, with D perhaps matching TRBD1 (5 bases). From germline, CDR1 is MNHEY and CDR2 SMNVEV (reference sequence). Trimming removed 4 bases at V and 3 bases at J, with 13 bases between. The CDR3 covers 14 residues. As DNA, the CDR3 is TGTGCCAGCAGTTACAGACAGAGAAACTACGAGCAGTACTTC. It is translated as CASSYRQRNYEQYF.

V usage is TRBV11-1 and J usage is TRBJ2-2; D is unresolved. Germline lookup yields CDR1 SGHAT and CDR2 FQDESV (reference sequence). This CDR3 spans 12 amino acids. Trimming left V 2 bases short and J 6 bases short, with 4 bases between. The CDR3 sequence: CASSLISGELFF. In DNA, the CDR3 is TGTGCCAGCAGCTTAATTTCCGGGGAGCTGTTTTTT.

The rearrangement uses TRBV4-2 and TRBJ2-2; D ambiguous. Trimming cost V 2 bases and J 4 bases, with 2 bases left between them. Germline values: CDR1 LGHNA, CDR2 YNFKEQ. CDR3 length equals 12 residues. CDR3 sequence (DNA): TGTGCCAGCAGCCAATTCACCGGGGAGCTGTTTTTT. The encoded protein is CASSQFTGELFF.

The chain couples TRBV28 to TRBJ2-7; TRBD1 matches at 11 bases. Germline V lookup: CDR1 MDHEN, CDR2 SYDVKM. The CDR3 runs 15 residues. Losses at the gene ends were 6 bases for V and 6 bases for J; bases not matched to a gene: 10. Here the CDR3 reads CASRPPGQGAFEQYF. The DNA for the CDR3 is TGTGCCAGCAGGCCGCCCGGACAGGGGGCATTCGAGCAGTACTTC.

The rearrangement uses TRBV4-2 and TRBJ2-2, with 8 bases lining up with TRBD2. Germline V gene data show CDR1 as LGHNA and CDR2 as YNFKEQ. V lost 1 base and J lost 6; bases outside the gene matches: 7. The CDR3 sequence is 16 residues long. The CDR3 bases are TGTGCCAGCAGCCAAGCGGCTAGCGGGTTCGCCGGGGAGCTGTTTTTT. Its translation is CASSQAASGFAGELFF.

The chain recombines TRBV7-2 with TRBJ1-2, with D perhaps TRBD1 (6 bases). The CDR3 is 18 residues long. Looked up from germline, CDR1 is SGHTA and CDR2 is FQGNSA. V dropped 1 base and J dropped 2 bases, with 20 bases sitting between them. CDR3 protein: CASSLVGWGAIINYGYTF. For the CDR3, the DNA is TGTGCCAGCAGCTTAGTAGGGTGGGGGGCGATTATCAACTATGGCTACACCTTC.

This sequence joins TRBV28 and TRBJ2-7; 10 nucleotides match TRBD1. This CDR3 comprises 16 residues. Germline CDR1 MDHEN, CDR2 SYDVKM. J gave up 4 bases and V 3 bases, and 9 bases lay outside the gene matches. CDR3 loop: CASSFPPGQGWYEQYF. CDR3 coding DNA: TGTGCCAGCAGTTTCCCTCCGGGACAGGGGTGGTACGAGCAGTACTTC.

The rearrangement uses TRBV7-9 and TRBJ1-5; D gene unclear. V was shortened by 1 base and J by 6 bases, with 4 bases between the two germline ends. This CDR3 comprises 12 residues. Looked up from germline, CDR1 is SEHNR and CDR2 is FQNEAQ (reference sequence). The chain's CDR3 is CASSLVGQPQHF. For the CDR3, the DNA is TGTGCCAGCAGCTTAGTGGGTCAGCCCCAGCATTTT.

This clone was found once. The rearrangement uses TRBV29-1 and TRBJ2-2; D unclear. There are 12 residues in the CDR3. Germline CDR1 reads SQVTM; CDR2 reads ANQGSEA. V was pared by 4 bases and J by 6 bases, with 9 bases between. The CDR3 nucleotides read TGCAGCGTTGTAAATCGAGCCGGGGAGCTGTTTTTT. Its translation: CSVVNRAGELFF.

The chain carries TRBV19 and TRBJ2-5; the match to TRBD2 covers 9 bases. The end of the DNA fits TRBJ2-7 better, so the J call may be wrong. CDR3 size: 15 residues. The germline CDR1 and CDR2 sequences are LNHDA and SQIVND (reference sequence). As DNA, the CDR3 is TGTGCCAGTAGTCCCCCGACTAGCGGATACTACGAGCAGTACTTC. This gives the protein CASSPPTSGYYEQYF.